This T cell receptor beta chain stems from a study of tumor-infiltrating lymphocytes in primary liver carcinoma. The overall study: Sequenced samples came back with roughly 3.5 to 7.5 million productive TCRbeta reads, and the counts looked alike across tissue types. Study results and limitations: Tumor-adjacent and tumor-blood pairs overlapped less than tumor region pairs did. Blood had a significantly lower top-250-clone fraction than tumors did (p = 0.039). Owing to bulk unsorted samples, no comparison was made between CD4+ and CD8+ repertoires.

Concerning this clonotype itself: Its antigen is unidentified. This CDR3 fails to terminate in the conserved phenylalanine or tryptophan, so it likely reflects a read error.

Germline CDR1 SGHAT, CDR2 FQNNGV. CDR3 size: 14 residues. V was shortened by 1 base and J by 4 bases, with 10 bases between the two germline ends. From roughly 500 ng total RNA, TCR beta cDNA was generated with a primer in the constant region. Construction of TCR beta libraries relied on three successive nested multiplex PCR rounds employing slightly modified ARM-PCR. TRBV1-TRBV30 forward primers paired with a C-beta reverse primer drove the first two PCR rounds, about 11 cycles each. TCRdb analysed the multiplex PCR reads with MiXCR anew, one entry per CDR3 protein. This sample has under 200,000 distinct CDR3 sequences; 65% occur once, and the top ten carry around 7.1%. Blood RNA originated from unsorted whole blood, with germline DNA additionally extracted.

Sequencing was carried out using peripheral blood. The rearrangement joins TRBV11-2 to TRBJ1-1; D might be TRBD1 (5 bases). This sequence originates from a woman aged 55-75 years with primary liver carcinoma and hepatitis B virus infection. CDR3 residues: CASSLVGVGTEAFI. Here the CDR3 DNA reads TGTGCCAGCAGCTTAGTGGGGGTCGGCACTGAAGCTTTCATT.